This T cell receptor beta chain was captured by sequencing in a study of low-dose radiotherapy and immunotherapy resistance in tumors. TRAV- and TRBV-specific primers were used for first-strand cDNA, which covered alpha and beta chains. With a V-primer adapter and a constant-region primer, TCRs were amplified for 20 PCR cycles. Each CDR3 protein is one row after TCRdb ran MiXCR on the reads. This sample has tens of thousands of distinct CDR3 sequences; roughly a sixth occur once, and the top ten carry 2.8%. V shed 2 bases and J 4 bases; nucleotides not matched to a gene: 7. The CDR3 is 16 amino acids. The germline gives CDR1 SGHAT, CDR2 FQNNGV. Many counts were recorded for this clonotype. The sample's time point: before trial treatment.

The receptor was isolated from a male donor with prostate cancer. The sample in question was PBMCs, obtained before treatment. The V and J genes are TRBV11-2 and TRBJ2-5, with 10 bases identical to TRBD2. CDR3 coding DNA: TGTGCCAGCAGCTTAATTAGCGGGGGGTCTGGAGAGACCCAGTACTTC. The encoded protein is CASSLISGGSGETQYF.